The entry below describes one T cell receptor (beta chain). The source of the sample is a study of PD-1 and CTLA-4 blockade in melanoma. Here immunoSEQ multiplex PCR was the method, and the copy in TCRdb shows in-frame clones only, minus some. Here the sample spans fewer than 7,500 clones, 80% being singletons. This CDR3 has 17 amino acids. The germline V gene encodes CDR1 LGHNA and CDR2 YNFKEQ. V lost 4 bases to trimming and J lost 1 base; unmatched junction nucleotides: 6. The source material was CD8+ T cells from peripheral blood, sampled before anti-PD-1 treatment. The clonotype comes from a human donor with melanoma. The rearrangement joins TRBV4-2 to TRBJ2-7, with 14 bases aligning to TRBD2. CDR3 nucleotide sequence: TGTGCCAGCAGCCTCGGGACTAGCGGGAGCTATTCCTACGAGCAGTACTTC. Its protein is CASSLGTSGSYSYEQYF.